This T cell receptor (beta chain) is from a study of blood T cell repertoires in COVID-19. The overall study: Specimens from acute and convalescent COVID-19 originated in the United States, Italy and Spain. Nucleic acid was either cDNA or gDNA, and it came from T cells, B-cell-depleted T cells, or PBMCs.

The CDR3 extends over 14 amino acids. In germline, CDR1 is SNHLY, CDR2 FYNNEI. Trimming at V came to 6 bases and at J to 6 bases, leaving 9 bases not matched to a gene. In the authors' workflow: Cell counts per sample came from amplifying reference gene primers. TCRdb keeps only in-frame clones here, not all; method: immunoSEQ multiplex PCR. The V and J calls and clone size come from that table; D and trimming were worked out from the DNA. This table holds approximately 230,000 clones, 85% to 90% found once. The gene calls are TRBV2 and TRBJ1-2; 8 nucleotides match TRBD1. The specimen was peripheral blood. This TCR was recovered from an elderly man with acute or convalescent COVID-19. As DNA, the CDR3 is TGTGCCAGCAGGTCACCCGGACAGGGAGATGGCTACACCTTC. Translating gives CASRSPGQGDGYTF.